This T cell receptor beta chain originates from a study of blood T cell repertoires in COVID-19 (TCRdb year 2020). For context, the study as a whole: Samples covering the acute and convalescent phases of COVID-19 were provided by collaborators in the United States, Italy and Spain. The material from the prospective study consisted of cDNA or gDNA derived from T cells, B-cell-depleted T cells, or PBMCs. Deeply sampled blood TCRbeta repertoires from subjects exposed to, actively infected with, or recovered from COVID-19 were included in the dataset. The repertoires were released in a freely available public database meant as a resource for research on the immune response to SARS-CoV-2. Samples came from the ongoing ImmuneRACE study (first 160 participants) plus 1,254 subjects from 6 global collaborators. Sample metadata almost always included a de-identified subject ID, COVID-19 status, age in years and sex. HLA class I and class II types, where available, came from metadata supplied by the sample provider rather than from assay-based typing. Study-level results and caveats: Clinical and demographic metadata were provided uncurated, with the amount varying by source and participant.

Details on this clone: Its antigen has not been determined. There are no base qualities to consult, and no much larger clone falls within one base.

TCRbeta CDR3 regions were amplified from genomic DNA by means of the immunoSEQ Assay, a bias-controlled multiplex PCR. The paper's processing steps were these. Within the assay, amplification of reference gene primers was used to estimate how many nucleated cells each sample contained. Sequence reads were collapsed and filtered to measure the absolute abundance of every unique TCRbeta CDR3 rearrangement. For each sample, productive Simpson clonality was calculated as the square root of Simpson's diversity index across productive rearrangements. Not all clones reach the TCRdb copy of this immuneACCESS table, which keeps in-frame sequences only. Checked studies attribute under half of the gap to unresolved V genes and leave the rest unexplained. For V, J and clone size, that table is used; D and trimming come from the DNA. Recorded for this sample are 140,000 or so clones; 75% to 90% of them occurred a single time. The ten largest clones add up to 10% of the sample.

The germline V and J ends show losses of 4 bases and 9 bases respectively, and no gene match explains 10 bases of the junction. CDR1 and CDR2 (LGHDT, YNNKEL) derive from the germline V gene (reference sequence). Including cysteine and phenylalanine, the CDR3 has 15 amino acids. Only the CDR3 part of the read is kept: 45 bases, read in frame from the first base. The collaborating institutions used their own protocols to collect whole blood in K2EDTA tubes. For TCRbeta analysis, collaborators shipped samples in one of three forms: frozen whole blood, isolated PBMCs, or DNA extracted from either of those sample types.

This TCR was recovered from a man in his fifties or sixties with active or convalescent COVID-19. The material sequenced was peripheral blood. This chain joins TRBV3-1 (or the pseudogene TRBV3-2) to TRBJ2-1, and 9 bases in between align with TRBD2. CDR3 region: CASSPSLAGVGEQFF. The nucleotide sequence is given as TGTGCCAGCAGCCCTAGCTTAGCGGGAGTTGGTGAGCAGTTCTTC.